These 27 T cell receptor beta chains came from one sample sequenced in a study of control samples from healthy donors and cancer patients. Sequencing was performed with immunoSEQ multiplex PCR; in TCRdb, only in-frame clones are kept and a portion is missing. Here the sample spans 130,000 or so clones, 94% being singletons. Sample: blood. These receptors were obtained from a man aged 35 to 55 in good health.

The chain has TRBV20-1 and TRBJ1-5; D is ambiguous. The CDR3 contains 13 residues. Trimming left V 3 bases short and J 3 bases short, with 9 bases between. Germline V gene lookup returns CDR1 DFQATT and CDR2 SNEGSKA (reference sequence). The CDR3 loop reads CSASPQYNQPQHF. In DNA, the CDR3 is TGCAGTGCTAGTCCCCAGTACAATCAGCCCCAGCATTTT.

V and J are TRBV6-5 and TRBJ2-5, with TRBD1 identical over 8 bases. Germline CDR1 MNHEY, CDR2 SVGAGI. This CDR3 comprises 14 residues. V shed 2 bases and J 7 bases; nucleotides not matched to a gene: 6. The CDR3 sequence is CASSYGTGAPTQYF. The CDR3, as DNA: TGTGCCAGCAGTTACGGGACAGGCGCACCGACCCAGTACTTC.

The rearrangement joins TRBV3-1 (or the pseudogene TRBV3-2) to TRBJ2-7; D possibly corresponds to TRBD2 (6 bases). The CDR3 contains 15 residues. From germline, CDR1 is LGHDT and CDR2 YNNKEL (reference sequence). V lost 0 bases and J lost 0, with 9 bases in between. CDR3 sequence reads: CASSQDYGSSYEQYF. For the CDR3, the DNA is TGTGCCAGCAGCCAAGACTACGGGAGCTCCTACGAGCAGTACTTC.

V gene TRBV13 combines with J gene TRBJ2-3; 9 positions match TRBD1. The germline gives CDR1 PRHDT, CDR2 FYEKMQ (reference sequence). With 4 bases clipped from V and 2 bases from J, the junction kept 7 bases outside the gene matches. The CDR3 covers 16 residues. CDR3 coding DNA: TGTGCCAGCAGCTCCCGCCGGGACAGGGACACAGATACGCAGTATTTT. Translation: CASSSRRDRDTDTQYF.

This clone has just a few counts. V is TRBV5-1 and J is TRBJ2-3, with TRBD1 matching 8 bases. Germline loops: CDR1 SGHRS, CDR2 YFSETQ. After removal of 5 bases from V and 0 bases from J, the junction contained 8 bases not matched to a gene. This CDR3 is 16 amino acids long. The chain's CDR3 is CASRRRQGLSTDTQYF. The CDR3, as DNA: TGCGCCAGCAGACGTAGACAGGGGCTTAGCACAGATACGCAGTATTTT.

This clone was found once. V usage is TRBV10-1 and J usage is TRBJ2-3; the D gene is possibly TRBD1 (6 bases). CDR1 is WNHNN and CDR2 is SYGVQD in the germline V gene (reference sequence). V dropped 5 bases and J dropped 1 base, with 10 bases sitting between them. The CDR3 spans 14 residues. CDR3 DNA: TGCGCCAGCAGTCGGCAGGGGCGCACAGATACGCAGTATTTT. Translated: CASSRQGRTDTQYF.

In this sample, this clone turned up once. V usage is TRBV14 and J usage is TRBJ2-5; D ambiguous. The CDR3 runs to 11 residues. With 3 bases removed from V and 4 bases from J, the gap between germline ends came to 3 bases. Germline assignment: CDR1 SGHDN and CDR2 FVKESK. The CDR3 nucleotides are TGTGCCAGCAGCCATGGAGAGACCCAGTACTTC. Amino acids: CASSHGETQYF.

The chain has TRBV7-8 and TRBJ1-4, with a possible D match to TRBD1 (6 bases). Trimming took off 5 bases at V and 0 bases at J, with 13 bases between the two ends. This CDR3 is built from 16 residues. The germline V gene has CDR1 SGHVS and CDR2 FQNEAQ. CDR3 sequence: CASSLGQTATNEKLFF. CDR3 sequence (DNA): TGTGCCAGCAGCCTTGGACAGACTGCAACTAATGAAAAACTGTTTTTT.

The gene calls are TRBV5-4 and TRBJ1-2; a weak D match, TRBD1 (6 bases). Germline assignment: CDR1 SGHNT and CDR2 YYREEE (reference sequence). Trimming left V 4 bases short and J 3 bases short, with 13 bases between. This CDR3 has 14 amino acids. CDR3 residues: CASSLQQGDYGYTF. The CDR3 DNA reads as TGTGCCAGCAGCCTCCAACAGGGCGACTATGGCTACACCTTC.

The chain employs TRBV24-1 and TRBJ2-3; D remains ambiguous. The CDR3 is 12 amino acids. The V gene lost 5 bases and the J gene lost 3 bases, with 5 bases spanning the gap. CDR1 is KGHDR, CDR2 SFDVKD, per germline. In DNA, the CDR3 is TGTGCCACCAGTGCGGAAACAGATACGCAGTATTTT. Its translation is CATSAETDTQYF.

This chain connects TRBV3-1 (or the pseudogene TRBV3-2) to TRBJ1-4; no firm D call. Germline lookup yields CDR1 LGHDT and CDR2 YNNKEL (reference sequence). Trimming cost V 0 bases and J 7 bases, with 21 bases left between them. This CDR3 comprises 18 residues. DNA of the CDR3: TGTGCCAGCAGCCAAGAATTACTAACCTCCGGACGTGGTGAAAAACTGTTTTTT. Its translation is CASSQELLTSGRGEKLFF.

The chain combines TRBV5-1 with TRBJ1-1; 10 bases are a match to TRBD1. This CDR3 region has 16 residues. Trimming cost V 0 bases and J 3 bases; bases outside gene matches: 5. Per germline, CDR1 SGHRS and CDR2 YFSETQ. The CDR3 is CASSLGTGTGDTEAFF. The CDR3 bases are TGCGCCAGCAGCTTGGGTACCGGGACAGGGGACACTGAAGCTTTCTTT. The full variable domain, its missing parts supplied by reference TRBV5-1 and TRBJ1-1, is KAGVTQTPRYLIKTRGQQVTLSCSPISGHRSVSWYQQTPGQGLQFLFEYFSETQRNKGNFPGRFSGRQFSNSRSEMNVSTLELGDSALYLCASSLGTGTGDTEAFFGQGTRLTVV.

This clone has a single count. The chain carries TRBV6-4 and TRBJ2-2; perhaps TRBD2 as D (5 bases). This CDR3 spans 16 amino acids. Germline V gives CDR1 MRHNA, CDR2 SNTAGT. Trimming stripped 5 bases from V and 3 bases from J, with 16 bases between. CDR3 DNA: TGTGCCAGCAGTAAATCATCACTAGTACACACCGGGGAGCTGTTTTTT. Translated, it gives CASSKSSLVHTGELFF.

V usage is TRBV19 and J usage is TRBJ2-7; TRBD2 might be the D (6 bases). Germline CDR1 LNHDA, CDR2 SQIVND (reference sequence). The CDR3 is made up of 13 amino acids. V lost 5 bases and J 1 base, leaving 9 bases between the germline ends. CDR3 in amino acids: CASSAGRSYEQYF. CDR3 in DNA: TGTGCCAGTAGTGCCGGGAGATCCTACGAGCAGTACTTC.

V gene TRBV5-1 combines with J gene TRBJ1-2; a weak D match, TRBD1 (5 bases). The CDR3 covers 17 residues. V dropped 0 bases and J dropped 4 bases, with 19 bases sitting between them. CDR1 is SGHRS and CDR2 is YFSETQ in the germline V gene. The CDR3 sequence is CASSLAVVRDGLYGYTF. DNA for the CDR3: TGCGCCAGCAGCTTGGCCGTAGTGCGGGACGGTCTCTATGGCTACACCTTC.

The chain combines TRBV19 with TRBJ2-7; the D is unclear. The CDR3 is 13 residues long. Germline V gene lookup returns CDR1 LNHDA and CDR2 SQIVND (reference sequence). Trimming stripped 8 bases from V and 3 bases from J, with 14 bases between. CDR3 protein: CASSRGPNYEQYF. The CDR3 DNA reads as TGTGCCAGTTCCCGCGGCCCGAACTACGAGCAGTACTTC.

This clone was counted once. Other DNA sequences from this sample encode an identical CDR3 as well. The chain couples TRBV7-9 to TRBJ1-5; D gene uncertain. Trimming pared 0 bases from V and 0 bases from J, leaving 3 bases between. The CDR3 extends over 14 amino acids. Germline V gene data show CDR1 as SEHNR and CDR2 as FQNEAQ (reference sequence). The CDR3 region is CASSLAGSNQPQHF. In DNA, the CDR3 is TGTGCCAGCAGCTTAGCCGGTAGCAATCAGCCCCAGCATTTT.

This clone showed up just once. Here the CDR3 reads CASSSRQSGMNTEAFF. The CDR3 DNA reads TGTGCCAGCAGCTCGAGACAGAGCGGGATGAACACTGAAGCTTTCTTT. The V and J genes are TRBV13 and TRBJ1-1; a weak D match, TRBD1 (5 bases). The CDR3 is 16 amino acids. Germline V CDR1 and CDR2: PRHDT, FYEKMQ (reference sequence). V gave up 4 bases and J gave up 0 bases, with 15 bases separating them.

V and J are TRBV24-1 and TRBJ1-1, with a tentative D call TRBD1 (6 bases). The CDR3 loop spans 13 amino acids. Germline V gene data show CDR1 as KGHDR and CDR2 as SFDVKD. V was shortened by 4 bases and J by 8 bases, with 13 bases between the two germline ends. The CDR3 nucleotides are TGTGCCACCAGTGACCCACCCAGGGGAGAAGCTTTCTTT. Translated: CATSDPPRGEAFF.

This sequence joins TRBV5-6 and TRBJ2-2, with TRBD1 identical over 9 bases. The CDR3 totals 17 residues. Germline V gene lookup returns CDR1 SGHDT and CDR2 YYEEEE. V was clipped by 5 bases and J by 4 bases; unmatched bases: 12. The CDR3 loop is CASSSTGGAGITGELFF. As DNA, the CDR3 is TGTGCCAGCAGTTCTACAGGGGGCGCTGGCATCACCGGGGAGCTGTTTTTT. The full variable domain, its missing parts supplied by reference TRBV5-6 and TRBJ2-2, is DAGVTQSPTHLIKTRGQQVTLRCSPKSGHDTVSWYQQALGQGPQFIFQYYEEEERQRGNFPDRFSGHQFPNYSSELNVNALLLGDSALYLCASSSTGGAGITGELFFGEGSRLTVL.

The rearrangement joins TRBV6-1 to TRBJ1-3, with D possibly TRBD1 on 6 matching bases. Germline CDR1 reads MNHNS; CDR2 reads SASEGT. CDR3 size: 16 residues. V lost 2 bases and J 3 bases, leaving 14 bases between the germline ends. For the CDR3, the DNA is TGTGCCAGCAGTGAAATTGGGGGGCGAGGTGGAAACACCATATATTTT. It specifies CASSEIGGRGGNTIYF.

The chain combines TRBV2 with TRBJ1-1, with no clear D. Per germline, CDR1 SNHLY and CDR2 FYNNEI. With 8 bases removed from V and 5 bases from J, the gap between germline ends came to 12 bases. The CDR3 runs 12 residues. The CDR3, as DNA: TGTGCCAGCGCAGGATGGGATACTGAAGCTTTCTTT. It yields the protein CASAGWDTEAFF.

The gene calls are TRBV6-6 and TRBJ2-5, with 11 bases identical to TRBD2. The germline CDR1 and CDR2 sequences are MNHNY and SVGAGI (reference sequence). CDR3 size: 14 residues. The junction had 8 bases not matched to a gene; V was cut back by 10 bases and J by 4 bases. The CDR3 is CATRALAGGETQYF. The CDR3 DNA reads TGTGCCACCAGGGCGCTAGCGGGAGGAGAGACCCAGTACTTC.

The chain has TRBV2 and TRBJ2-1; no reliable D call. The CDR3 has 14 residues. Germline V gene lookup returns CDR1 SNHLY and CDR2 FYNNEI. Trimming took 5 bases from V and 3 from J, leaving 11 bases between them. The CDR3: CASSWADSYNEQFF. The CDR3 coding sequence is TGTGCCAGCAGTTGGGCGGATAGCTACAATGAGCAGTTCTTC.

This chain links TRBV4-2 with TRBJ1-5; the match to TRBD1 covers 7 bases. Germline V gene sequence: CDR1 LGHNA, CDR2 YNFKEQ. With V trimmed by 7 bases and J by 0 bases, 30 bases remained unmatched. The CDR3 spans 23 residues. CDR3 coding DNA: TGTGCCAGCACCACGAAAAAACCCTGGCCGGGACAGAACACTTTTAATAGCAATCAGCCCCAGCATTTT. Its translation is CASTTKKPWPGQNTFNSNQPQHF.

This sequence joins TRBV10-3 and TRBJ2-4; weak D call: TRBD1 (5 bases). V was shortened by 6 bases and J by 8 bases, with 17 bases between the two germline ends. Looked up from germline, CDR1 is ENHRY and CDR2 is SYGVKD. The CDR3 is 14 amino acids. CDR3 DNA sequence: TGTGCCATCAGGGCGGAGAAGACAGCCGACATTCAGTACTTC. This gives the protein CAIRAEKTADIQYF.

The CDR3 nucleotides read TGCGCCAGCAGTGTAACGACAGCAATTAATGAAAAACTGTTTTTT. Translated, it gives CASSVTTAINEKLFF. This chain joins TRBV10-2 and TRBJ1-4, with a possible D match to TRBD1 (5 bases). Germline values: CDR1 WSHSY, CDR2 SAAADI. V gave up 4 bases and J gave up 4 bases, with 13 bases separating them. This CDR3 is 15 amino acids long.